A selection of T cell receptor beta chains follows, all from one sample in a study of cytomegalovirus exposure and HLA in healthy donors. The protocol was immunoSEQ multiplex PCR, while the TCRdb copy is restricted to in-frame clones and leaves out a portion. The table shows approximately 110,000 clones, with 65% to 85% occurring only once. The sequencing input was PBMCs. The receptors originated from a woman in her late teens or twenties in good health and CMV-seronegative. The CDR3 runs from the conserved cysteine through the conserved F or W. A D gene is named only where the DNA matches it firmly. Size is omitted from some rows. Given values are once, few, many or a class for expanded clones.

V gene: TRBV10-3; clone size: -; D gene: -; J gene: TRBJ2-5; CDR3 protein: CAISAGGAETQYF; CDR3 DNA: TGTGCCATCAGTGCTGGGGGGGCTGAGACCCAGTACTTC
V gene: TRBV28; clone size: -; D gene: TRBD1; J gene: TRBJ2-7; CDR3 protein: CASSTQGQGALEQYF; CDR3 DNA: TGTGCCAGCAGTACACAGGGACAGGGGGCGCTCGAGCAGTACTTC
V gene: TRBV5-1; clone size: -; D gene: TRBD1; J gene: TRBJ2-1; CDR3 protein: CASSLSGTDYNEQFF; CDR3 DNA: TGCGCCAGCAGCTTGTCCGGGACAGACTACAATGAGCAGTTCTTC
V gene: TRBV11-2; clone size: -; D gene: -; J gene: TRBJ2-7; CDR3 protein: CASRSLGSGDYEQYF; CDR3 DNA: TGTGCCAGCAGGTCCTTGGGTAGCGGCGACTACGAGCAGTACTTC
V gene: TRBV9; clone size: -; D gene: TRBD1; J gene: TRBJ2-5; CDR3 protein: CASSAAGTGVQETQYF; CDR3 DNA: TGTGCCAGCAGCGCGGCCGGGACAGGGGTCCAAGAGACCCAGTACTTC
V gene: TRBV7-2; clone size: -; D gene: -; J gene: TRBJ1-1; CDR3 protein: CASSLGPPSLVKNTEAFF; CDR3 DNA: TGTGCCAGCAGCTTAGGTCCCCCCTCACTGGTAAAGAACACTGAAGCTTTCTTT
V gene: TRBV19; clone size: few; D gene: TRBD2; J gene: TRBJ2-1; CDR3 protein: CASSVGLAEQFF; CDR3 DNA: TGTGCCAGTAGTGTGGGACTAGCGGAGCAGTTCTTC
V gene: TRBV7-6; clone size: -; D gene: -; J gene: TRBJ1-1; CDR3 protein: CASSQIRGASTEAFF; CDR3 DNA: TGTGCCAGCAGCCAGATTCGGGGGGCTAGTACTGAAGCTTTCTTT
V gene: TRBV27; clone size: -; D gene: TRBD1; J gene: TRBJ2-1; CDR3 protein: CASGNFGQGSYNEQFF; CDR3 DNA: TGTGCCAGCGGCAACTTCGGACAGGGATCCTACAATGAGCAGTTCTTC
V gene: TRBV9; clone size: -; D gene: -; J gene: TRBJ2-5; CDR3 protein: CASSGPSETQYF; CDR3 DNA: TGTGCCAGCAGTGGGCCCAGCGAGACCCAGTACTTC
V gene: TRBV28; clone size: -; D gene: TRBD2; J gene: TRBJ2-7; CDR3 protein: CASSPEGRALYEQYF; CDR3 DNA: TGTGCCAGCAGCCCGGAGGGGAGGGCCCTCTACGAGCAGTACTTC